This TCR beta chain was recovered during a study of cytomegalovirus exposure and HLA in healthy donors. The table came from immunoSEQ multiplex PCR; TCRdb's copy has only in-frame clones and leaves some out. Among some 68,000 clones listed, around 97% were seen once. CDR1 and CDR2 from the germline V gene are MGHDK and SYGVNS. Trimming removed 7 bases from V and 5 bases from J; junction bases left unmatched: 11. The CDR3 has 15 amino acids. The sequenced material came from PBMCs. This receptor was obtained from a man in his late teens or twenties in good health and CMV-seronegative. The chain recombines TRBV25-1 with TRBJ1-1, with 9 bases aligning to TRBD1. CDR3 bases: TGTGCCAGCACAAGGGACAGGGAAGGATGGACTGAAGCTTTCTTT. Translating it yields CASTRDREGWTEAFF.